The T cell receptor (beta chain) under discussion was sequenced for a study of post-analysis software for immune sequencing data. General study points: Patients carried four or five TRBV segments more frequently than controls did, and TRBV5-6, TRBV5-1 and TRBV20-1 were among them.

Trimming cost V 3 bases and J 7 bases; bases outside gene matches: 4. Germline-derived CDR1 and CDR2 are SEHNR and FQNEAQ (reference sequence). This CDR3 region has 13 residues. With regard to this clonotype: Its matching antigen is unknown.

TCR beta cDNA libraries included unique molecular identifiers. T cells numbering about 0.85 to 11 million yielded cDNA molecules that totaled roughly 500,000. TCRdb independently ran MiXCR on the PCR reads; one entry per CDR3 protein. The sample consists of 750,000 to 950,000 distinct CDR3 sequences, approximately 53% of them appearing once. The chain uses TRBV7-9 and TRBJ2-7; 9 positions agree with TRBD2. This sequence was found in a girl aged 5 to 17 with multiple sclerosis. The specimen was blood. CDR3 DNA sequence: TGTGCCAGCAGCTTCATAGCGGGAGTGGAGCAGTACTTC. It yields the protein CASSFIAGVEQYF.